The rows below give T cell receptor beta chains drawn from one sample of a study of blood T cell repertoires in COVID-19. Libraries were prepared by immunoSEQ multiplex PCR; TCRdb keeps only in-frame clonotypes and omits some of them. The sample yields just under 20,000 clones, 88% seen once. Sequencing input: peripheral blood. Receptors originate from a human donor in a cohort sampled during active COVID-19. Each CDR3 is given with its conserved first and last residue. The D gene is left open where the match is weak. The size field is filled for only some rows; it gives once, few, many or a size class.

>-|TRBJ2-3|-|TRBV12-3/TRBV12-4
CASSSTGSDTQYF
TGTGCCAGCAGTTCAACAGGGTCAGATACGCAGTATTTT
>-|TRBJ2-7|-|TRBV5-6
CASSLELAGLSYEQYF
TGTGCCAGCAGCTTGGAACTAGCTGGGCTCTCCTACGAGCAGTACTTC
>-|TRBJ1-1|-|TRBV10-1
CASSDSWNTEAFF
TGCGCCAGCAGTGATAGTTGGAACACTGAAGCTTTCTTT
>TRBD1|TRBJ1-5|few|TRBV27
CASNPTGQGLNQPQHF
TGTGCCAGCAATCCGACGGGACAGGGCTTAAATCAGCCCCAGCATTTT
>-|TRBJ2-7|-|TRBV12-3/TRBV12-4
CASSSFYEQYF
TGTGCCAGCAGTTCCTTTTACGAGCAGTACTTC
>TRBD1|TRBJ1-6|-|TRBV5-1
CASSWAGGNNSPLHF
TGCGCCAGCAGCTGGGCAGGGGGTAATAATTCACCCCTCCACTTT
>-|TRBJ1-5|-|TRBV24-1
CATRGRVTEISNQPQHF
TGTGCCACCAGGGGTCGCGTGACAGAAATTAGCAATCAGCCCCAGCATTTT
>-|TRBJ2-5|-|TRBV4-1
CASSQVSNRASTQYF
TGCGCCAGCAGCCAAGTGTCTAACAGGGCGTCGACCCAGTACTTC
>TRBD2|TRBJ2-1|-|TRBV19
CASSIQRGSVEQFF
TGTGCCAGTAGTATTCAGCGGGGATCGGTTGAGCAGTTCTTC
>TRBD1|TRBJ1-1|-|TRBV5-1
CASSLANRGQEAFF
TGCGCCAGCAGCTTAGCGAACAGGGGGCAGGAAGCTTTCTTT
>-|TRBJ1-1|-|TRBV6-5
CASSYSLGDRSEAFF
TGTGCCAGCAGTTACTCGTTAGGGGATCGGTCTGAAGCTTTCTTT
>-|TRBJ1-1|-|TRBV3-1/TRBV3-2
CASSQDRQKNTEAFF
TGTGCCAGCAGCCAAGATAGACAGAAGAACACTGAAGCTTTCTTT
>TRBD2|TRBJ2-7|-|TRBV5-4
CASSRGLADYEQYF
TGTGCCAGCAGCCGCGGCCTAGCGGATTACGAGCAGTACTTC
>-|TRBJ1-6|-|TRBV6-4
CASSSNPGNSPLHF
TGTGCCAGCAGTTCAAACCCGGGTAATTCACCCCTCCACTTT
>TRBD1|TRBJ2-7|-|TRBV3-1/TRBV3-2
CASSRTGNYEQYF
TGTGCCAGCAGCCGGACAGGGAACTACGAGCAGTACTTC
>-|TRBJ1-2|-|TRBV5-5
CASSLPTGLANYGYTF
TGTGCCAGCAGCTTGCCTACAGGATTAGCTAACTATGGCTACACCTTC
>TRBD2|TRBJ2-7|-|TRBV11-2
CASSYSGADSYEQYF
TGTGCCAGCAGCTATAGCGGGGCGGACTCCTACGAGCAGTACTTC
>-|TRBJ1-3|-|TRBV3-1/TRBV3-2
CASSQAAGLHTIYF
TGTGCCAGCAGCCAAGCCGCAGGGCTTCACACCATATATTTT
>-|TRBJ2-5|-|TRBV4-2
CASSQRTLRVGRTQYF
TGTGCCAGCAGCCAACGTACCTTGCGGGTCGGGAGGACCCAGTACTTC
>-|TRBJ2-7|-|TRBV30
CAWMDKRSYEQYF
TGTGCCTGGATGGATAAGCGCTCCTACGAGCAGTACTTC
>-|TRBJ2-1|-|TRBV2
CASSEGGPYNEQFF
TGTGCCAGCAGTGAAGGGGGGCCCTACAATGAGCAGTTCTTC
>TRBD1|TRBJ1-2|-|TRBV7-6
CASSLEAHDRVFWGYTF
TGTGCCAGCAGCTTAGAAGCCCACGACAGGGTATTTTGGGGCTACACCTTC
>TRBD1|TRBJ2-5|once|TRBV7-7
CASSPRLRDSQETQYF
TGTGCCAGCAGCCCAAGACTCCGGGACAGCCAAGAGACCCAGTACTTC
>TRBD1|TRBJ2-7|once|TRBV6-5
CAISRDRGRPYEQYF
TGTGCCATCTCGAGAGACAGGGGGCGACCCTACGAGCAGTACTTC
>-|TRBJ1-1|-|TRBV29-1
CSVGAGGEAFF
TGCAGCGTTGGTGCCGGGGGAGAAGCTTTCTTT
>-|TRBJ2-7|-|TRBV5-3
CARSRALGDTYEQYF
TGTGCCAGAAGCCGCGCGCTCGGGGATACCTACGAGCAGTACTTC
>-|TRBJ2-2|-|TRBV6-2/TRBV6-3
CASSETGETGELFF
TGTGCCAGCAGCGAAACGGGGGAGACCGGGGAGCTGTTTTTT
>-|TRBJ1-4|-|TRBV18
CASFSGGTNEKLFF
TGTGCCAGCTTTTCCGGGGGAACTAATGAAAAACTGTTTTTT
>-|TRBJ2-6|few|TRBV7-3
CASSLGESGNVLTF
TGTGCCAGCAGCTTAGGGGAGTCGGGCAACGTCCTGACTTTC
>TRBD1|TRBJ1-3|-|TRBV27
CASSGMDRGLGNTIYF
TGTGCCAGCAGTGGGATGGACAGGGGGCTTGGAAACACCATATATTTT
>-|TRBJ2-7|-|TRBV5-5
CASSLGRRNTYEQYF
TGTGCCAGCAGCTTGGGTCGGAGGAATACCTACGAGCAGTACTTC
>TRBD1|TRBJ1-4|-|TRBV18
CASSLAQGDGEKLFF
TGTGCCAGCTCACTCGCCCAGGGGGACGGTGAAAAACTGTTTTTT
>-|TRBJ2-1|-|TRBV30
CAWSGSDSTYNEQFF
TGTGCCTGGAGTGGGTCGGACTCTACCTACAATGAGCAGTTCTTC
>TRBD2|TRBJ2-1|-|TRBV5-5
CASRSGGSSYNEQFF
TGTGCCAGCAGGAGCGGGGGAAGCTCCTACAATGAGCAGTTCTTC
>TRBD2|TRBJ2-5|few|TRBV5-4
CASSLDLAGGQETQYF
TGTGCCAGCAGCTTGGACCTAGCGGGGGGGCAAGAGACCCAGTACTTC
>-|TRBJ2-2|-|TRBV5-1
CASLGRGNTGELFF
TGCGCCAGCCTTGGGCGGGGAAACACCGGGGAGCTGTTTTTT
>-|TRBJ1-5|-|TRBV10-3
CAISESWGGSQFEQPQHF
TGTGCCATCAGTGAGTCTTGGGGGGGATCTCAGTTCGAACAGCCCCAGCATTTT
>-|TRBJ1-2|-|TRBV6-1
CASSEFNRKENGYTF
TGTGCCAGCAGTGAATTTAACAGGAAGGAGAATGGCTACACCTTC
>-|TRBJ1-2|-|TRBV2
CASSVGRGDGYTF
TGTGCCAGCAGTGTGGGTAGGGGTGATGGCTACACCTTC
>-|TRBJ2-4|-|TRBV19
CASSLGMAENIQYF
TGTGCCAGTAGCCTTGGCATGGCCGAAAACATTCAGTACTTC
>-|TRBJ1-2|-|TRBV30
CAWSDPMATLNYGYTF
TGTGCCTGGAGTGACCCGATGGCCACGTTGAACTATGGCTACACCTTC
>-|TRBJ2-5|-|TRBV19
CASSIGQQETQYF
TGTGCCAGTAGTATTGGTCAGCAAGAGACCCAGTACTTC
>TRBD2|TRBJ2-5|once|TRBV10-3
CAISVASGGETQYF
TGTGCCATCAGTGTGGCTAGCGGGGGGGAGACCCAGTACTTC
>TRBD1|TRBJ1-1|once|TRBV5-4
CASSQRQGLVAEAFF
TGTGCCAGCAGCCAGCGACAGGGGTTGGTAGCTGAAGCTTTCTTT
>TRBD1|TRBJ1-2|-|TRBV5-1
CASSLQGQNYGYTF
TGCGCCAGCAGCCTACAGGGACAGAACTATGGCTACACCTTC
>TRBD2|TRBJ2-7|-|TRBV3-1/TRBV3-2
CASSQGGGRHEQYF
TGTGCCAGCAGCCAAGGCGGGGGTAGGCACGAGCAGTACTTC
>TRBD1|TRBJ2-2|-|TRBV5-1
CASSLQGALGGELFF
TGCGCCAGCAGCTTACAGGGGGCGCTTGGCGGGGAGCTGTTTTTT
>TRBD1|TRBJ1-2|-|TRBV27
CASRDRGGGYTF
TGTGCCAGCAGGGACAGGGGCGGGGGCTACACCTTC
>TRBD2|TRBJ2-7|-|TRBV9
CASSVGLAGTSYEQYF
TGTGCCAGCAGCGTAGGACTAGCGGGCACCTCCTACGAGCAGTACTTC
>-|TRBJ1-3|-|TRBV6-1
CASSEALGGSGNTIYF
TGTGCCAGCAGTGAAGCGCTAGGAGGTTCTGGAAACACCATATATTTT
>TRBD1|TRBJ2-7|-|TRBV29-1
CSVWTGIYEQYF
TGCAGCGTCTGGACAGGGATCTACGAGCAGTACTTC
>-|TRBJ2-1|-|TRBV19
CASETGTEQFF
TGTGCCAGTGAAACAGGGACTGAGCAGTTCTTC
>-|TRBJ1-3|once|TRBV7-2
CASSLDVGGPSGNTIYF
TGTGCCAGCAGCCTCGACGTCGGGGGACCCTCTGGAAACACCATATATTTT
>-|TRBJ1-1|-|TRBV5-1
CASSHVDRTLTEAFF
TGCGCCAGCAGCCACGTCGACAGGACCCTCACTGAAGCTTTCTTT
>-|TRBJ2-7|-|TRBV21-1
CASSFSGEWLGEQYF
TGTGCCAGCAGTTTCTCGGGAGAGTGGCTTGGCGAGCAGTACTTC
>TRBD1|TRBJ2-2|-|TRBV9
CASSIPTKGQGGNTGELFF
TGTGCCAGCAGCATCCCGACGAAAGGACAGGGGGGGAACACCGGGGAGCTGTTTTTT
>-|TRBJ1-1|once|TRBV9
CASKRGTHNTEAFF
TGTGCCAGCAAGCGGGGGACCCACAACACTGAAGCTTTCTTT
>-|TRBJ1-5|-|TRBV30
CAWSQGRGNQPQHF
TGTGCCTGGTCACAGGGACGGGGCAATCAGCCCCAGCATTTT
>TRBD1|TRBJ1-5|few|TRBV19
CASSIGQGGHQPQHF
TGTGCCAGTAGTATAGGACAGGGAGGACATCAGCCCCAGCATTTT
>-|TRBJ1-5|-|TRBV30
CAWSVRENQPQHF
TGTGCCTGGAGTGTACGGGAGAATCAGCCCCAGCATTTT